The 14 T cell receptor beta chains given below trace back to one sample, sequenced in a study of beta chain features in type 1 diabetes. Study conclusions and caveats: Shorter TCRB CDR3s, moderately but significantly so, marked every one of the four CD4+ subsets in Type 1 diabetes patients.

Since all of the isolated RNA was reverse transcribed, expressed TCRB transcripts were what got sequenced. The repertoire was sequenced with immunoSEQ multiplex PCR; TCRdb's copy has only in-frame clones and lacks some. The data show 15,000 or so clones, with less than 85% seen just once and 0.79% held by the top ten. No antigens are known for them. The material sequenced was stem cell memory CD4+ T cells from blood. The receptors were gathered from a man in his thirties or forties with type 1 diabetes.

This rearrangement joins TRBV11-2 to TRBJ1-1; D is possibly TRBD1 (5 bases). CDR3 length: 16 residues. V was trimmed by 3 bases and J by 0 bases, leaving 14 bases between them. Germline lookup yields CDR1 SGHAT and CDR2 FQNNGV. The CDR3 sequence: CASSLAGQILNTEAFF. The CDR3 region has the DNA TGTGCCAGCAGCTTGGCAGGGCAGATCTTGAACACTGAAGCTTTCTTT.

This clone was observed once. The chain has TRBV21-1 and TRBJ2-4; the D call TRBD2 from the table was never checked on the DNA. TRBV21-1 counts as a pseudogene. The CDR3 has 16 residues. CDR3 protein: CASSKFWRVNKNIQYF. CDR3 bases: TGTGCCAGCAGCAAATTTTGGAGGGTTAACAAAAACATTCAGTACTTC.

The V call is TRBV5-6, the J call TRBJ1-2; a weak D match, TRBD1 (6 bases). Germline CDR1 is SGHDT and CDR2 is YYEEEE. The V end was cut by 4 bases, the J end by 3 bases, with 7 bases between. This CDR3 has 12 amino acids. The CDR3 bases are TGTGCCAGCAGCCCAGGGGACTATGGCTACACCTTC. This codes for CASSPGDYGYTF.

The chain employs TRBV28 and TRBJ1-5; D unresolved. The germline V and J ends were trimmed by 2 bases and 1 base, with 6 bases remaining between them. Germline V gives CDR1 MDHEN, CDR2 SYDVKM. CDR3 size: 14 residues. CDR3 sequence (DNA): TGTGCCAGCAGTTTAGAGGTCAGCAATCAGCCCCAGCATTTT. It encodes CASSLEVSNQPQHF.

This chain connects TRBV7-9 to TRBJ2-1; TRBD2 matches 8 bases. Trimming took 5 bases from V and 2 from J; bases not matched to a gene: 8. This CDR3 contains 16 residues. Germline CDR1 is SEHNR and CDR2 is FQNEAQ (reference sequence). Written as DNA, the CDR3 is TGTGCCAGCAGCCCAAGCCTAGCGGGCACCTACAATGAGCAGTTCTTC. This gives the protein CASSPSLAGTYNEQFF.

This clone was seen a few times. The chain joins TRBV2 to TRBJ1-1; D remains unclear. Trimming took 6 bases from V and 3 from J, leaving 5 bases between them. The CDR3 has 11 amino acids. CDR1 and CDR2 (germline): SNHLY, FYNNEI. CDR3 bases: TGTGCCAGCAGGGGAGACACTGAAGCTTTCTTT. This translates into CASRGDTEAFF.

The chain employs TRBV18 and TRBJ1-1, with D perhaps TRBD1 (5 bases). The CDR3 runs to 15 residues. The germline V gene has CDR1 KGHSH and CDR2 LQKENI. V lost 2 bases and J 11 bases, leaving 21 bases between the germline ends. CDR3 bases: TGTGCCAGCTCACCAAACGGAGGGGCCCGGGAGCGGGCTTTCTTT. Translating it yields CASSPNGGARERAFF.

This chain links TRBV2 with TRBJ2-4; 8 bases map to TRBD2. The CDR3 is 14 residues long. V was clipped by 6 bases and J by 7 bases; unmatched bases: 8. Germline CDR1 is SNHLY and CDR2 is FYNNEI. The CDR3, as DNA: TGTGCCAGCAGCGGCTCCGGGAGGGTGAACATTCAGTACTTC. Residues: CASSGSGRVNIQYF.

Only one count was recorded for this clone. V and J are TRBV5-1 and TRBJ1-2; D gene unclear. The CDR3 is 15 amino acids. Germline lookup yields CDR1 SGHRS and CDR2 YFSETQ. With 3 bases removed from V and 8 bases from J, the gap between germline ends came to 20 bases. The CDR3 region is CASSSALALREGYTF. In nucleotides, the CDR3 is TGCGCCAGCAGCTCCGCTTTAGCCCTCCGTGAAGGCTACACCTTC.

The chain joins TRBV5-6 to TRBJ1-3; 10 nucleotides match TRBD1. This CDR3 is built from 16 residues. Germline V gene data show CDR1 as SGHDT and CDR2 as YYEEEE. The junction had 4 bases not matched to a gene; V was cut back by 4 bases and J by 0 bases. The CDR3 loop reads CASSGTGVFSGNTIYF. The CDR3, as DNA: TGTGCCAGCAGCGGGACAGGGGTTTTCTCTGGAAACACCATATATTTT. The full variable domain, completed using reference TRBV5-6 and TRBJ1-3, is DAGVTQSPTHLIKTRGQQVTLRCSPKSGHDTVSWYQQALGQGPQFIFQYYEEEERQRGNFPDRFSGHQFPNYSSELNVNALLLGDSALYLCASSGTGVFSGNTIYFGEGSWLTVV.

CDR3 sequence: CSVFPPGANVLTF. DNA for the CDR3: TGCAGCGTTTTTCCTCCCGGGGCCAACGTCCTGACTTTC. The chain joins TRBV29-1 to TRBJ2-6; no reliable D call. Between the trimmed V and J ends, which lost 5 bases and 4 bases, there was a span of 9 bases. Germline CDR1 SQVTM, CDR2 ANQGSEA. This CDR3 has 13 amino acids.

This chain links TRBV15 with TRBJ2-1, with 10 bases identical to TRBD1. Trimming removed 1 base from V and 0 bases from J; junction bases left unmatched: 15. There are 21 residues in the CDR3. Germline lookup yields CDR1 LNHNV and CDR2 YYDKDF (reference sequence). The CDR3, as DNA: TGTGCCACCAGCAGAGGCACGGGGACAGGGGCTCTCCGTAACTCCTACAATGAGCAGTTCTTC. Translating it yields CATSRGTGTGALRNSYNEQFF. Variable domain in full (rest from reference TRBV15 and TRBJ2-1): DAMVIQNPRYQVTQFGKPVTLSCSQTLNHNVMYWYQQKSSQAPKLLFHYYDKDFNNEADTPDNFQSRRPNTSFCFLDIRSPGLGDTAMYLCATSRGTGTGALRNSYNEQFFGPGTRLTVL.

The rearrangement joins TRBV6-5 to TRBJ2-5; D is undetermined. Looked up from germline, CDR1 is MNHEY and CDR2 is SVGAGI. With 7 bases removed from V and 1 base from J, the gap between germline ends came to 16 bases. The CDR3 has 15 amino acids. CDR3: CASTDVAGPQETQYF. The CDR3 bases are TGTGCCAGCACCGACGTGGCAGGCCCCCAAGAGACCCAGTACTTC.

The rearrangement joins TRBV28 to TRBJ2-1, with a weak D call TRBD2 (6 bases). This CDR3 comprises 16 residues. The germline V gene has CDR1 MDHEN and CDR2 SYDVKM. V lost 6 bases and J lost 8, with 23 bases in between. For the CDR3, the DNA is TGTGCCAGCAGCTTACCCCGCGGGGTAGGGAGGCATGAGCAGTTCTTC. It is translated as CASSLPRGVGRHEQFF.